The clone carrying this T cell receptor beta chain was observed a few times. TCRdb's table, derived via immunoSEQ multiplex PCR, lists solely in-frame clones and lacks some. The sample lists around 270,000 clones, around nine tenths occurring once. This sample was taken from a study of Ad26.COV2.S vaccination and SARS-CoV-2 variants. Trimming removed 4 bases from V and 0 bases from J; junction bases left unmatched: 13. Germline CDR1 reads SGHDT; CDR2 reads YYEEEE. This CDR3 has 18 amino acids. Treatment defined: around 19 received Ad26.COV2.S at low or high dose, single or two shots; about 5 received placebo; per-sample allocation not given. It was on day 63 after the first vaccine or placebo injection that samples were taken.

The starting material was peripheral blood, obtained in a trial of Ad26.COV2.S vaccine versus placebo. This clonotype originated in a person between 18 and 59 years old who received the Ad26.COV2.S COVID-19 vaccine or a placebo. V is TRBV5-6 and J is TRBJ2-4; 7 bases map to TRBD1. This chain's CDR3 is CASSGNEGTEVAKNIQYF. The CDR3 coding sequence is TGTGCCAGCAGCGGAAACGAGGGGACAGAAGTAGCCAAAAACATTCAGTACTTC. The full variable domain, rest sourced from reference TRBV5-6 and TRBJ2-4, is DAGVTQSPTHLIKTRGQQVTLRCSPKSGHDTVSWYQQALGQGPQFIFQYYEEEERQRGNFPDRFSGHQFPNYSSELNVNALLLGDSALYLCASSGNEGTEVAKNIQYFGAGTRLSVL.